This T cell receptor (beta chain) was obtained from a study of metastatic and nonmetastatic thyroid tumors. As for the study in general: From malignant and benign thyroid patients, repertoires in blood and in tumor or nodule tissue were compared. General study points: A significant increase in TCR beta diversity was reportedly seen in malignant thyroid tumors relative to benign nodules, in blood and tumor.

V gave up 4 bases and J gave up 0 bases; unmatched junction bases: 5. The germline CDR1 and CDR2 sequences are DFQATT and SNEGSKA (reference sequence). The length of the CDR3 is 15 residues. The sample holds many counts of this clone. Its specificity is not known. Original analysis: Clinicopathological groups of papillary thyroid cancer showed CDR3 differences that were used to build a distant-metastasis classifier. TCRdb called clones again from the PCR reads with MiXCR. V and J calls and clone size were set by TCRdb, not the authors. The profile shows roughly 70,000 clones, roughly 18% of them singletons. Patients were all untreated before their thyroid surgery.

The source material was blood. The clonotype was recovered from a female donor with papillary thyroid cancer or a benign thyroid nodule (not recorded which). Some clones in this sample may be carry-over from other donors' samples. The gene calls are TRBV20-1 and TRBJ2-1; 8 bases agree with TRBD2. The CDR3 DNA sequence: TGCAGTGCTATAGCGGGAACAAGCTCCTACAATGAGCAGTTCTTC. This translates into CSAIAGTSSYNEQFF.